The clone carrying this TCR beta chain was observed a single time. Using immunoSEQ multiplex PCR, the repertoire was profiled, and TCRdb retains in-frame clones only, with some absent. The profile shows just over 60,000 clones, about 90% of them singletons. The data originate from a study of T cell changes during pregnancy in multiple sclerosis. CDR1 and CDR2 (germline): MNHEY, SVGAGI. The CDR3 has 16 amino acids. V was shortened by 4 bases and J by 4 bases, with 19 bases between the two germline ends. Material: peripheral blood, obtained in the second trimester of pregnancy. The chain uses TRBV6-5 and TRBJ1-1, with D possibly TRBD1 on 5 matching bases. This TCR derives from a female donor in good health, enrolled as a control in a pregnancy study. This chain's CDR3 is CASSLGWGGGGTEAFF. DNA of the CDR3: TGTGCCAGCAGTTTAGGGTGGGGCGGTGGCGGCACTGAAGCTTTCTTT.